This note documents a single T cell receptor beta chain sequence. As yet, its antigen is unknown. These data come from a study of T cell repertoires in cytomegalovirus infection. At the level of the study: CMV epitopes that were recently identified and HLA-C-restricted were used alongside well-studied HLA-B-restricted ones. Indications of both CMV infection and matching HLA type were provided by public TCR beta signatures.

TCRdb processed the reads anew with MiXCR; each CDR3 protein has one entry. The data hold more than 250,000 distinct CDR3 sequences, with roughly 25% observed a single time. V lost 4 bases to trimming and J lost 2 bases; unmatched junction nucleotides: 9. Germline CDR1 and CDR2: SGHAT and FQNNGV. CDR3 size: 16 residues. V and J are TRBV11-2 and TRBJ2-3; 7 nucleotides line up with TRBD2. Sequences were derived from cultured PBMCs, sampled from culture after CMV antigen stimulation. The sequence came from a human donor in good health (CMV status not recorded). Some clones in this sample may be carry-over from other donors' samples. In DNA, the CDR3 is TGTGCCAGCAGCTGGGGGGGTGGTTCAGTCACAGATACGCAGTATTTT. Amino acids: CASSWGGGSVTDTQYF.